This T cell receptor (beta chain) was identified during a study of T cell changes during pregnancy in multiple sclerosis. This clone has only one observation. The table came from immunoSEQ multiplex PCR; TCRdb's copy has only in-frame clones and leaves some out. The data show 20,000 to 25,000 clones, more than 85% seen once. The CDR3 runs to 16 residues. In germline, CDR1 is MGHRA, CDR2 YSYEKL. Trimming removed 2 bases from V and 3 bases from J; junction bases left unmatched: 3. This chain connects TRBV4-1 to TRBJ1-5, with 11 nucleotides matching TRBD1. This TCR came from a female donor with multiple sclerosis, enrolled in a pregnancy study. The sequencing here drew on CD4+ T cells from peripheral blood mononuclear cells, taken in the third trimester of pregnancy. The CDR3 sequence is CASSQNGQGANQPQHF. The CDR3 nucleotides are TGCGCCAGCAGCCAAAATGGACAGGGGGCCAATCAGCCCCAGCATTTT.